This TCR beta chain was captured by sequencing in a study of identical twins. Each CDR3 protein gets one entry after TCRdb re-called the 5' RACE reads with MiXCR. This sample has approximately 680,000 distinct CDR3 sequences, with under 8.5% found just once. Concerning this clonotype itself: The antigen is undetermined.

Whole-study findings and limits: Modeled out-of-frame TCR alpha sharing in monozygotic twins fell below observed levels.

The CDR3 consists of 15 residues. Germline trimming cut 3 bases from V and 5 bases from J; bases unmatched to any gene: 9. Germline V gives CDR1 LGHDT, CDR2 YNNKEL (reference sequence). The same data also contributed to another study, on yellow fever vaccine responses in identical twins.

The V gene is TRBV3-1, the J gene TRBJ2-7, with 8 positions matching TRBD2. Sequencing used PBMCs. The source of this sequence is a woman aged 18-30 years in good health. CDR3 in DNA: TGTGCCAGCAGCCACCGAGCGGGAGTTCGCGACGAGCAGTACTTC. It yields the protein CASSHRAGVRDEQYF.